What follows describes a single T cell receptor (beta chain). Antigen unknown. This specimen comes from a study of beta chain features in type 1 diabetes. Reverse transcribing all isolated RNA meant expressed TCRB transcripts were sequenced. Produced via immunoSEQ multiplex PCR; TCRdb's table is partial and in-frame only. The sample holds 250,000 to 300,000 clones, approximately 25% seen once. J gave up 2 bases and V 4 bases, and 5 bases lay outside the gene matches. The CDR3 is made up of 14 amino acids. Germline V gene lookup returns CDR1 SGHRS and CDR2 YFSETQ. Whole-study findings and limits: Among patients with Type 1 diabetes, TCRB CDR3s were moderately but significantly shorter in every one of the four CD4+ subsets.

This TCR was recovered from a woman aged 25 to 39 with type 1 diabetes. This sequence joins TRBV5-1 and TRBJ2-5; the match to TRBD1 covers 7 bases. Material for sequencing was naive CD4+ T cells from blood. CDR3 DNA sequence: TGCGCCAGCAGCCCGGGACAGCTACAAGAGACCCAGTACTTC. This translates into CASSPGQLQETQYF.